This record looks at one T cell receptor (beta chain) sequence and its context. Its matching antigen is unknown. This CDR3 is built from 12 residues. V lost 6 bases to trimming and J lost 5 bases; unmatched junction nucleotides: 1. Germline V gene data show CDR1 as ENHRY and CDR2 as SYGVKD. immunoSEQ v3.0 was run at survey level. TCRdb's table, derived via immunoSEQ multiplex PCR, lists solely in-frame clones and lacks some. The data contain tens of thousands of clones, around nine tenths of them singletons. This record belongs to a study of long-term antiretroviral therapy in people with HIV. Without exception, participants with HIV were treated in the United States. Findings and caveats of the study: Repertoires in HIV (unlike those of controls) had narrower CDR3 length ranges. Following ART, diversity rose but still fell short of transplant donor controls. Every time point showed a repertoire led by clones expanded before ART.

The receptor comes from a man aged 18 to 29 with HIV. The starting material was unsorted PBMCs, obtained 0.2 years before starting antiretroviral therapy. The chain uses TRBV10-3 and TRBJ2-1; 7 bases agree with TRBD2. CDR3 nucleotides: TGTGCCATCAGCGCGGGGGACAATGAGCAGTTCTTC. It translates to CAISAGDNEQFF.